The rows below give T cell receptor beta chains drawn from one sample of a study of T cell responses to AZD1222 COVID-19 vaccine. Sequencing was performed with immunoSEQ multiplex PCR; in TCRdb, only in-frame clones are kept and a portion is missing. The repertoire holds about 140,000 clones, more than 75% seen once, with 3% to 4% in the top ten. The sequences come from peripheral blood, collected 28 days after the second AZD1222 dose. Receptor source: an adult who received the AZD1222 COVID-19 vaccine. Both conserved end residues are part of each CDR3. A D gene is named only where the DNA matches it firmly. Expanded clones get a size class; other rows say once, few or many, or leave the size out.

cdr3_length: 14; clone_size: .; d_call: .; j_call: TRBJ1-4; v_call: TRBV18; cdr3_nt: TGTGCCAGCTCACCAACCGGAGCCTCTGAAAAACTGTTTTTT; cdr3_aa: CASSPTGASEKLFF
cdr3_length: 13; clone_size: .; d_call: TRBD1; j_call: TRBJ1-1; v_call: TRBV11-3; cdr3_nt: TGTGCCAGCAGTTGGGACAGGCGAGGTGAAGCTTTCTTT; cdr3_aa: CASSWDRRGEAFF
cdr3_length: 16; clone_size: few; d_call: TRBD1; j_call: TRBJ1-5; v_call: TRBV6-2/TRBV6-3; cdr3_nt: TGTGCCAGCAGTAGGATTGTGACAGGGCTCAATCAGCCCCAGCATTTT; cdr3_aa: CASSRIVTGLNQPQHF
cdr3_length: 21; clone_size: .; d_call: TRBD2; j_call: TRBJ2-1; v_call: TRBV2; cdr3_nt: TGTGCCAGCAGTGAAGCGCTTCCGGGACTAGCGGGCCCGAGCTCCTACAATGAGCAGTTCTTC; cdr3_aa: CASSEALPGLAGPSSYNEQFF
cdr3_length: 13; clone_size: once; d_call: .; j_call: TRBJ1-2; v_call: TRBV6-5; cdr3_nt: TGTGCCAGCAGCCCGCAGATTAACTATGGCTACACCTTC; cdr3_aa: CASSPQINYGYTF
cdr3_length: 12; clone_size: few; d_call: .; j_call: TRBJ2-3; v_call: TRBV24-1; cdr3_nt: TGTGCCACCGGAGGGGGCATAGATACGCAGTATTTT; cdr3_aa: CATGGGIDTQYF
cdr3_length: 16; clone_size: .; d_call: .; j_call: TRBJ1-4; v_call: TRBV19; cdr3_nt: TGTGCCAGTAGTATAGGATGGGGGGCGGCTAATGAAAAACTGTTTTTT; cdr3_aa: CASSIGWGAANEKLFF
cdr3_length: 13; clone_size: .; d_call: TRBD1; j_call: TRBJ1-2; v_call: TRBV29-1; cdr3_nt: TGCAGCGTTACAGGGGGATGGGGCTATGGCTACACCTTC; cdr3_aa: CSVTGGWGYGYTF
cdr3_length: 16; clone_size: .; d_call: TRBD2; j_call: TRBJ2-1; v_call: TRBV5-4; cdr3_nt: TGTGCCAGCAGCCCCCCTAGCGGGAGGGCCAACAATGAGCAGTTCTTC; cdr3_aa: CASSPPSGRANNEQFF
cdr3_length: 14; clone_size: .; d_call: .; j_call: TRBJ1-2; v_call: TRBV5-5; cdr3_nt: TGTGCCAGCAGCTTTCTAATACAGGGAAATGGCTACACCTTC; cdr3_aa: CASSFLIQGNGYTF
cdr3_length: 16; clone_size: .; d_call: TRBD2; j_call: TRBJ2-2; v_call: TRBV9; cdr3_nt: TGTGCCAGCAGCCCCGGCGGGGGGGCCAGGACCGGGGAGCTGTTTTTT; cdr3_aa: CASSPGGGARTGELFF
cdr3_length: 13; clone_size: .; d_call: .; j_call: TRBJ1-5; v_call: TRBV5-1; cdr3_nt: TGCGCCAGCAGCTTGCTAGGGGATCAGCCCCAGCATTTT; cdr3_aa: CASSLLGDQPQHF
cdr3_length: 16; clone_size: .; d_call: TRBD1; j_call: TRBJ2-1; v_call: TRBV24-1; cdr3_nt: TGTGCCACCAGTGATTATGACAGGGGCTCCTACAATGAGCAGTTCTTC; cdr3_aa: CATSDYDRGSYNEQFF
cdr3_length: 16; clone_size: once; d_call: .; j_call: TRBJ2-5; v_call: TRBV12-5; cdr3_nt: TGTGCTAGTGGTTTTCTCGCGGGGAAAGGGGTAGAGACCCAGTACTTC; cdr3_aa: CASGFLAGKGVETQYF
cdr3_length: 16; clone_size: .; d_call: TRBD2; j_call: TRBJ2-1; v_call: TRBV28; cdr3_nt: TGTGCCAGCAGTTCTAGCGGAGCAAGCTCCTACAATGAGCAGTTCTTC; cdr3_aa: CASSSSGASSYNEQFF
cdr3_length: 16; clone_size: .; d_call: .; j_call: TRBJ1-5; v_call: TRBV19; cdr3_nt: TGTGCCAGCCAAGACGAGGAGGGTAAGAGCAATCAGCCCCAGCATTTT; cdr3_aa: CASQDEEGKSNQPQHF
cdr3_length: 13; clone_size: .; d_call: TRBD1; j_call: TRBJ1-2; v_call: TRBV28; cdr3_nt: TGTGCCAGCAGTCCAAGGGGGCGCTCTGGCTACACCTTC; cdr3_aa: CASSPRGRSGYTF
cdr3_length: 13; clone_size: .; d_call: .; j_call: TRBJ2-5; v_call: TRBV7-2; cdr3_nt: TGTGCCAGCAGCTTAGACAGGCGGAAGACCCAGTACTTC; cdr3_aa: CASSLDRRKTQYF
cdr3_length: 17; clone_size: .; d_call: .; j_call: TRBJ1-5; v_call: TRBV5-8; cdr3_nt: TGTGCCAGCAGCTTGGGACGGGAACTTTATAGCAATCAGCCCCAGCATTTT; cdr3_aa: CASSLGRELYSNQPQHF
cdr3_length: 15; clone_size: .; d_call: .; j_call: TRBJ1-1; v_call: TRBV7-9; cdr3_nt: TGTGCCAGCAGCTCCCGAGGGGCTGGTGGGGATGAAGCTTTCTTT; cdr3_aa: CASSSRGAGGDEAFF
cdr3_length: 17; clone_size: once; d_call: .; j_call: TRBJ1-1; v_call: TRBV15; cdr3_nt: TGTGCCACCAGCAGAGTATGGCAGGGTGGAATGAACACTGAAGCTTTCTTT; cdr3_aa: CATSRVWQGGMNTEAFF
cdr3_length: 14; clone_size: .; d_call: .; j_call: TRBJ1-1; v_call: TRBV28; cdr3_nt: TGTGCCAGCAGTTTGGACCAGCGGAACACTGAAGCTTTCTTT; cdr3_aa: CASSLDQRNTEAFF
cdr3_length: 16; clone_size: .; d_call: .; j_call: TRBJ2-7; v_call: TRBV4-1; cdr3_nt: TGCGCCAGCAGCCAAGGAAGGCTAGGGTATCCAAACGAGCAGTACTTC; cdr3_aa: CASSQGRLGYPNEQYF
cdr3_length: 15; clone_size: few; d_call: .; j_call: TRBJ1-1; v_call: TRBV18; cdr3_nt: TGTGCCAGCTCCGACGTAACAGGGTTATCCACTGAAGCTTTCTTT; cdr3_aa: CASSDVTGLSTEAFF
cdr3_length: 14; clone_size: .; d_call: .; j_call: TRBJ2-6; v_call: TRBV6-5; cdr3_nt: TGTGCCAGCAGTTCCAGCGGTGAGGCCAACGTCCTGACTTTC; cdr3_aa: CASSSSGEANVLTF
cdr3_length: 15; clone_size: .; d_call: TRBD2; j_call: TRBJ2-3; v_call: TRBV7-9; cdr3_nt: TGTGCCAGCAGCTCCCAAGCGGGACTCACAGATACGCAGTATTTT; cdr3_aa: CASSSQAGLTDTQYF
cdr3_length: 16; clone_size: .; d_call: .; j_call: TRBJ1-4; v_call: TRBV5-5; cdr3_nt: TGTGCCAGCAGCCCGTCCCGACAGTCGAGAAATGAAAAACTGTTTTTT; cdr3_aa: CASSPSRQSRNEKLFF
cdr3_length: 15; clone_size: .; d_call: .; j_call: TRBJ1-4; v_call: TRBV19; cdr3_nt: TGTGCCAGTAAAGATCCCGGGCGGAGCAATGAAAAACTGTTTTTT; cdr3_aa: CASKDPGRSNEKLFF